Sequencing of this TCR beta chain was carried out in a study of cytomegalovirus exposure and HLA in healthy donors. Study summary: There were about 85 million unique TCRs (from HLA-typed donors) in an early data release.

It was with 60 Vbeta and 13 Jbeta primers that the PCR ran. Some clones are missing from TCRdb's copy, which holds only in-frame ones; the method was immunoSEQ multiplex PCR. The table includes 130,000 to 150,000 clones, roughly a tenth detected once. Findings and caveats of the study: Per a prior analysis, the majority of TCR beta V segments were productive roughly 87% or roughly 30% of the time. Trimming of TCR beta V- and J-genes showed a link, identified in a later analysis, to a missense DCLRE1C variant.

The V end was cut by 1 base, the J end by 1 base, with 10 bases between. CDR1 and CDR2 (germline): SGHAT, FQDESV (reference sequence). The CDR3 covers 15 residues. Regarding this clone: Its antigen remains unknown.

Donors likely had unrecorded immune exposures despite being nominally healthy when sampled. The TCR originated in a male donor in good health and CMV-seronegative. The sequenced material came from PBMCs. The gene calls are TRBV11-1 and TRBJ1-1; D may be TRBD1 (6 bases). CDR3 nucleotide sequence: TGTGCCAGCAGCTTAGAGGGGGTGTCGAACACTGAAGCTTTCTTT. This gives the protein CASSLEGVSNTEAFF.